These T cell receptor beta chains were read from a single sample in a study of human T cells and chemical hapten exposure. MiXCR was run by TCRdb on the 5' RACE reads, yielding one entry per CDR3 protein. The sample has about 120,000 distinct CDR3 sequences, roughly 18% seen once. The receptors shown here come from a human donor in good health. Each CDR3 is given with its conserved first and last residue. Each record gives: V gene, J gene, clone size, D gene, CDR3 protein, CDR3 DNA. The D gene is left open where the match is weak. Clone size, where shown, is once, few, many, or a class for clones that have expanded.

V gene: TRBV12-3/TRBV12-4
J gene: TRBJ2-3
clone size: few
D gene: -
CDR3 protein: CASSLLGGTDTQYF
CDR3 DNA: TGTGCCAGCAGTTTACTGGGGGGCACAGATACGCAGTATTTT

V gene: TRBV5-4
J gene: TRBJ2-3
clone size: -
D gene: TRBD2
CDR3 protein: CASSHTGLAGVNGDTQYF
CDR3 DNA: TGTGCCAGCAGCCACACCGGACTAGCGGGAGTGAATGGAGATACGCAGTATTTT

V gene: TRBV27
J gene: TRBJ1-6
clone size: many
D gene: -
CDR3 protein: CASSYTHPERGNSPLHF
CDR3 DNA: TGTGCCAGCAGTTACACCCACCCGGAGAGGGGTAATTCACCCCTCCACTTT

V gene: TRBV6-1
J gene: TRBJ1-1
clone size: few
D gene: TRBD1
CDR3 protein: CASRRTGLPEAFF
CDR3 DNA: TGTGCCAGCAGGAGGACAGGCCTACCTGAAGCTTTCTTT

V gene: TRBV28
J gene: TRBJ1-3
clone size: -
D gene: TRBD1
CDR3 protein: CASSFGQGAAGNTIYF
CDR3 DNA: TGTGCCAGCAGTTTCGGACAGGGGGCTGCTGGAAACACCATATATTTT

V gene: TRBV12-3/TRBV12-4
J gene: TRBJ2-7
clone size: -
D gene: TRBD1
CDR3 protein: CASSSRDREYEQYF
CDR3 DNA: TGTGCCAGCAGTTCTCGAGACAGGGAATACGAGCAGTACTTC

V gene: TRBV28
J gene: TRBJ2-6
clone size: -
D gene: -
CDR3 protein: CASSLPRISSGANVLTF
CDR3 DNA: TGTGCCAGCAGTCTCCCGCGAATTAGCTCTGGGGCCAACGTCCTGACTTTC

V gene: TRBV7-9
J gene: TRBJ1-1
clone size: -
D gene: -
CDR3 protein: CASSFHPTAGANTEAFF
CDR3 DNA: TGTGCCAGCAGCTTCCACCCCACAGCTGGGGCGAACACTGAAGCTTTCTTT

V gene: TRBV20-1
J gene: TRBJ1-4
clone size: many
D gene: TRBD1
CDR3 protein: CSARDRGRGEKLFF
CDR3 DNA: TGCAGTGCTAGGGACAGGGGGCGCGGAGAAAAACTGTTTTTT

V gene: TRBV2
J gene: TRBJ2-2
clone size: few
D gene: TRBD2
CDR3 protein: CASILDSLAGLTGELFF
CDR3 DNA: TGTGCCAGCATTCTTGATTCACTAGCGGGACTTACCGGGGAGCTGTTTTTT

V gene: TRBV7-9
J gene: TRBJ1-1
clone size: -
D gene: TRBD1
CDR3 protein: CASSLAPGTGDSVEAFF
CDR3 DNA: TGTGCCAGCAGCTTAGCACCCGGGACAGGGGATAGCGTAGAAGCTTTCTTT

V gene: TRBV30
J gene: TRBJ2-3
clone size: few
D gene: -
CDR3 protein: CAWTKGGSPSTDTQYF
CDR3 DNA: TGTGCCTGGACCAAAGGGGGGAGCCCTAGCACAGATACGCAGTATTTT

V gene: TRBV7-2
J gene: TRBJ2-5
clone size: few
D gene: TRBD1
CDR3 protein: CASSLTGAETQYF
CDR3 DNA: TGTGCCAGCAGCTTGACAGGGGCGGAGACCCAGTACTTC

V gene: TRBV19
J gene: TRBJ2-7
clone size: few
D gene: -
CDR3 protein: CASSIGLAYEQYF
CDR3 DNA: TGTGCCAGTAGTATTGGGTTGGCCTACGAGCAGTACTTC

V gene: TRBV19
J gene: TRBJ1-3
clone size: -
D gene: -
CDR3 protein: CASSAQGRDTIYF
CDR3 DNA: TGTGCCAGTAGTGCCCAGGGCCGAGACACCATATATTTT

V gene: TRBV14
J gene: TRBJ1-1
clone size: -
D gene: -
CDR3 protein: CASSPQANTEAFF
CDR3 DNA: TGTGCCAGCAGTCCACAGGCGAACACTGAAGCTTTCTTT

V gene: TRBV20-1
J gene: TRBJ2-3
clone size: few
D gene: TRBD2
CDR3 protein: CSAREGSGRASRTDTQYF
CDR3 DNA: TGCAGTGCTAGAGAGGGGAGCGGGAGGGCCAGTCGCACAGATACGCAGTATTTT

V gene: TRBV15
J gene: TRBJ1-1
clone size: once
D gene: -
CDR3 protein: CATSRVPWNTEAFF
CDR3 DNA: TGTGCCACCAGCAGAGTACCCTGGAACACTGAAGCTTTCTTT

V gene: TRBV15
J gene: TRBJ2-3
clone size: few
D gene: TRBD2
CDR3 protein: CATSSRTSGRAPDTQYF
CDR3 DNA: TGTGCCACCAGCAGCAGGACTAGCGGGAGGGCTCCAGATACGCAGTATTTT

V gene: TRBV4-1
J gene: TRBJ1-4
clone size: few
D gene: TRBD1
CDR3 protein: CASSQLPRTGYSGYEKLFF
CDR3 DNA: TGCGCCAGCAGCCAGCTCCCGAGGACAGGGTATTCGGGGTATGAAAAACTGTTTTTT

V gene: TRBV29-1
J gene: TRBJ2-3
clone size: once
D gene: TRBD2
CDR3 protein: CSVPSTSGRADTQYF
CDR3 DNA: TGCAGCGTTCCTTCGACTAGCGGTAGGGCAGATACGCAGTATTTT

V gene: TRBV10-1
J gene: TRBJ2-2
clone size: few
D gene: -
CDR3 protein: CASSDSQVTGELFF
CDR3 DNA: TGCGCCAGCAGTGATAGCCAGGTCACCGGGGAGCTGTTTTTT

V gene: TRBV28
J gene: TRBJ2-7
clone size: -
D gene: -
CDR3 protein: CASSLLVGSTHYEQYF
CDR3 DNA: TGTGCCAGCAGTTTATTAGTCGGGTCGACGCACTACGAGCAGTACTTC

V gene: TRBV7-6
J gene: TRBJ2-1
clone size: many
D gene: -
CDR3 protein: CASSFAVYNEQFF
CDR3 DNA: TGTGCCAGCAGCTTTGCAGTATACAATGAGCAGTTCTTC

V gene: TRBV7-8
J gene: TRBJ2-4
clone size: -
D gene: -
CDR3 protein: CASSLGTDQLAKNIQYF
CDR3 DNA: TGTGCCAGCAGCTTAGGGACAGACCAATTAGCCAAAAACATTCAGTACTTC

V gene: TRBV20-1
J gene: TRBJ1-4
clone size: few
D gene: TRBD1
CDR3 protein: CSATAGGSNEKLFF
CDR3 DNA: TGCAGTGCTACAGCAGGGGGTTCGAATGAAAAACTGTTTTTT

V gene: TRBV28
J gene: TRBJ1-5
clone size: -
D gene: -
CDR3 protein: CASSLSWRGNQPQHF
CDR3 DNA: TGTGCCAGCAGTTTATCTTGGCGGGGCAATCAGCCCCAGCATTTT

V gene: TRBV7-9
J gene: TRBJ2-1
clone size: -
D gene: -
CDR3 protein: CASSPTGYNEQFF
CDR3 DNA: TGTGCCAGCAGCCCGACGGGCTACAATGAGCAGTTCTTC

V gene: TRBV5-1
J gene: TRBJ2-1
clone size: few
D gene: -
CDR3 protein: CASSPGPYSSYNEQFF
CDR3 DNA: TGCGCCAGCAGTCCGGGCCCGTACAGCTCCTACAATGAGCAGTTCTTC

V gene: TRBV6-4
J gene: TRBJ2-1
clone size: few
D gene: TRBD2
CDR3 protein: CASSEDSGLAGVSEQFF
CDR3 DNA: TGTGCCAGCAGTGAAGATTCGGGACTAGCGGGAGTAAGTGAGCAGTTCTTC

V gene: TRBV28
J gene: TRBJ2-2
clone size: few
D gene: -
CDR3 protein: CASRFGVRLNTGELFF
CDR3 DNA: TGTGCCAGCCGTTTTGGGGTCCGCTTGAACACCGGGGAGCTGTTTTTT

V gene: TRBV3-1
J gene: TRBJ2-1
clone size: -
D gene: -
CDR3 protein: CASSQAPGTSSEQFF
CDR3 DNA: TGTGCCAGCAGCCAAGCCCCGGGGACTTCTAGTGAGCAGTTCTTC